Below, 26 T cell receptor beta chains from the same sample are listed, as sequenced in a study of regulatory T cells in long-lasting Graves disease. Arm-PCR of CDR3 regions with iRepertoire HTBI primers generated TCR beta libraries. Using its own MiXCR run on the multiplex PCR reads, TCRdb lists one record per CDR3 protein. This sample has about 400,000 distinct CDR3 sequences, with roughly a sixth found just once. Time point denoted: newly diagnosed GD, antithyroid drugs for less than 3 months. PBMCs were the source of the RNA used for TCR sequencing. Material: peripheral blood mononuclear cells (PBMCs), obtained at new diagnosis, from a patient treated with antithyroid drugs. The source is a female donor with Graves disease.

As regards this clonotype: This may arise from a read error, as a much more abundant clone is one base away. The chain uses TRBV12-3 or TRBV12-4 and TRBJ2-7; possible D gene TRBD1, 6 bases. This CDR3 has 16 amino acids. Trimming cost V 4 bases and J 7 bases, with 23 bases left between them. The CDR3 DNA is TGTGCCAGCAGTTCCGGGTCGCAGGGGAGCGACAATGAGCAGTACTTC. This sequence encodes CASSSGSQGSDNEQYF.

This clonotype showed up many times. The chain links TRBV10-1 to TRBJ2-1; D remains unclear. CDR1 is WNHNN and CDR2 is SYGVQD in the germline V gene (reference sequence). There are 12 residues in the CDR3. Trimming pared 5 bases from V and 5 bases from J, leaving 7 bases between. This CDR3 reads CASSYGNNEQFF. The CDR3 DNA is TGCGCCAGCAGTTACGGAAACAATGAGCAGTTCTTC.

This clonotype was detected many times. V usage is TRBV28 and J usage is TRBJ2-7; 11 positions agree with TRBD1. J gave up 3 bases and V 5 bases, and 12 bases lay outside the gene matches. Germline lookup yields CDR1 MDHEN and CDR2 SYDVKM. The CDR3 is 17 amino acids. DNA of the CDR3: TGTGCCAGCAGTAAGGACAGGGGGCTCCTTACTGTCTACGAGCAGTACTTC. As protein: CASSKDRGLLTVYEQYF.

V is TRBV2 and J is TRBJ2-7; weak D call: TRBD1 (5 bases). With 7 bases removed from V and 4 bases from J, the gap between germline ends came to 11 bases. Germline V gene sequence: CDR1 SNHLY, CDR2 FYNNEI. CDR3 size: 12 residues. This chain's CDR3 is CASTLTEYEQYF. DNA of the CDR3: TGTGCCAGCACCTTGACAGAATACGAGCAGTACTTC.

This clonotype was recorded many times. The rearrangement links TRBV2 to TRBJ1-5; maybe TRBD1 (5 bases). Trimming pared 2 bases from V and 4 bases from J, leaving 9 bases between. Germline CDR1 reads SNHLY; CDR2 reads FYNNEI. The CDR3 has 14 amino acids. This chain's CDR3 is CASSEQGGNQPQHF. DNA of the CDR3: TGTGCCAGCAGTGAACAGGGTGGGAATCAGCCCCAGCATTTT.

This clonotype was counted a few times. The V gene is TRBV7-2, the J gene TRBJ1-4; 7 bases align to TRBD1. J lost 8 bases, V lost 5 bases, and 11 bases had no gene match. This CDR3 is built from 15 residues. CDR1 is SGHTA, CDR2 FQGNSA, per germline. CDR3 residues: CASSLTGAGFEKLFF. CDR3 bases: TGTGCCAGCAGCCTCACAGGGGCGGGGTTCGAAAAACTGTTTTTT.

This clonotype has at least ten counts. The chain couples TRBV15 to TRBJ1-2; D gene ambiguous. This CDR3 spans 16 amino acids. Germline V lookup: CDR1 LNHNV, CDR2 YYDKDF (reference sequence). With 1 base removed from V and 3 bases from J, the gap between germline ends came to 15 bases. The CDR3 loop reads CATSRGRGVMDYGYTF. In nucleotides, the CDR3 is TGTGCCACCAGCAGAGGGCGGGGAGTCATGGACTATGGCTACACCTTC.

This clonotype was counted only a few times. V gene TRBV10-3 combines with J gene TRBJ1-4, with a weak D call TRBD1 (6 bases). Trimming left V 6 bases short and J 8 bases short, with 13 bases between. The CDR3 runs to 13 residues. The germline CDR1 and CDR2 sequences are ENHRY and SYGVKD. CDR3 coding DNA: TGTGCCATCAGCACAGGGTTGGGGGAAAAACTGTTTTTT. Translated, it gives CAISTGLGEKLFF.

This clonotype was observed at least ten times. The CDR3 loop reads CASSLFSSGRETQYF. CDR3 sequence (DNA): TGTGCCAGCAGTTTATTTTCGTCGGGAAGAGAGACCCAGTACTTC. This chain links TRBV12-3 or TRBV12-4 with TRBJ2-5, with D perhaps matching TRBD2 (5 bases). The CDR3 covers 15 residues. Between the trimmed V and J ends, which lost 2 bases and 4 bases, there was a span of 14 bases.

This clonotype was detected many times. The chain recombines TRBV5-1 with TRBJ1-1; TRBD1 matches at 11 bases. Losses at the gene ends were 4 bases for V and 10 bases for J; bases not matched to a gene: 9. The CDR3 is 14 amino acids. Germline assignment: CDR1 SGHRS and CDR2 YFSETQ. CDR3 DNA: TGCGCCAGCAGCCCCGGGACAGGGGGGATCGGAGCTTTCTTT. Its protein is CASSPGTGGIGAFF.

V and J are TRBV10-2 and TRBJ2-7; TRBD2 is a possible D gene (5 bases). Trimming took 8 bases from V and 6 from J, leaving 20 bases between them. There are 14 residues in the CDR3. Germline loops: CDR1 WSHSY, CDR2 SAAADI. This CDR3 is CASGSKGVPGEQYF. CDR3 nucleotides: TGCGCCAGCGGATCTAAGGGAGTGCCTGGCGAGCAGTACTTC.

The rearrangement uses TRBV5-4 and TRBJ2-3, with a possible D match to TRBD2 (6 bases). The CDR3 runs 16 residues. V dropped 4 bases and J dropped 3 bases, with 18 bases sitting between them. Germline CDR1 SGHNT, CDR2 YYREEE (reference sequence). The CDR3 DNA reads TGTGCCAGCAGCCGTGGGTGGGGACTCTATACAGATACGCAGTATTTT. Its translation: CASSRGWGLYTDTQYF. Filled out from reference TRBV5-4 and TRBJ2-3, the complete variable domain reads ETGVTQSPTHLIKTRGQQVTLRCSSQSGHNTVSWYQQALGQGPQFIFQYYREEENGRGNFPPRFSGLQFPNYSSELNVNALELDDSALYLCASSRGWGLYTDTQYFGPGTRLTVL.

This clonotype was recorded at least ten times. The gene calls are TRBV10-3 and TRBJ1-1, with a possible D match to TRBD1 (6 bases). V was clipped by 3 bases and J by 0 bases, with 14 bases between them. This CDR3 is built from 16 residues. Germline V gives CDR1 ENHRY, CDR2 SYGVKD. The CDR3 here is CAISDRPDRVNTEAFF. The CDR3 bases are TGTGCCATCAGTGATAGACCGGACAGAGTGAACACTGAAGCTTTCTTT.

This clonotype was seen many times. The V and J genes are TRBV9 and TRBJ2-5, with D uncertain. Trimming removed 0 bases from V and 4 bases from J, with 7 bases in between. The germline V gene encodes CDR1 SGDLS and CDR2 YYNGEE. This CDR3 spans 13 amino acids. The CDR3 is CASSVGLGETQYF. Here the CDR3 DNA reads TGTGCCAGCAGCGTAGGTTTGGGAGAGACCCAGTACTTC.

This clonotype was picked up many times. The V gene is TRBV27, the J gene TRBJ2-7, with 11 bases that match TRBD2. Unmatched junction bases numbered 12, after V lost 7 bases and J lost 1 base. The CDR3 covers 17 residues. Germline CDR1 is MNHEY and CDR2 is SMNVEV (reference sequence). CDR3 bases: TGTGCCAGCAACCCCTCTGGGCTAGCGGGAGGTTCCTACGAGCAGTACTTC. It codes for CASNPSGLAGGSYEQYF.

The chain recombines TRBV5-1 with TRBJ2-1; 10 nucleotides line up with TRBD2. From germline, CDR1 is SGHRS and CDR2 YFSETQ. V shed 3 bases, J shed 9 bases, and the junction held 12 bases outside the gene matches. The CDR3 contains 16 residues. The CDR3 DNA follows: TGCGCCAGCAGCTCAGATACTAGCGGGACCGGGAGTGAGCAGTTCTTC. Translation gives CASSSDTSGTGSEQFF.

In its sample, this clonotype was seen many times. The chain joins TRBV6-1 to TRBJ2-5; D call uncertain. V shed 5 bases and J shed 1 base, with 14 bases lying between them. Germline V CDR1 and CDR2: MNHNS, SASEGT. The length of the CDR3 is 15 residues. The CDR3 nucleotides are TGTGCCAGCAGTACCCCCTGGGTCAGCCAAGAGACCCAGTACTTC. This codes for CASSTPWVSQETQYF.

This clonotype was seen ten or more times. A read error may produce the germline difference seen at one junction end. This chain joins TRBV5-1 and TRBJ1-2, with TRBD1 matching over 7 bases. Germline V gives CDR1 SGHRS, CDR2 YFSETQ. This CDR3 is built from 15 residues. CDR3 sequence (DNA): TGTGCCAGCAGCCTACCCGGGACAGCTAACTATGGCTACACCTTC. Amino acids: CASSLPGTANYGYTF.

This clonotype showed up just a few times. The V and J genes are TRBV15 and TRBJ2-4, with 8 bases that match TRBD2. J was trimmed by 5 bases and V by 0 bases; bases with no gene match: 3. Germline V gives CDR1 LNHNV, CDR2 YYDKDF (reference sequence). The CDR3 is 15 amino acids. The CDR3 region is CATSRDLLAENIQYF. The CDR3 DNA follows: TGTGCCACCAGCAGAGATTTACTAGCGGAAAACATTCAGTACTTC.

The table lists this clonotype with many counts. The rearrangement joins TRBV28 to TRBJ2-1; D is ambiguous. This CDR3 has 17 residues. Looked up from germline, CDR1 is MDHEN and CDR2 is SYDVKM. Trimming took 6 bases from V and 4 from J, leaving 22 bases between them. The CDR3 sequence: CASRLRGANKKYNEQFF. CDR3 bases: TGTGCCAGCAGATTAAGAGGAGCAAATAAAAAATACAATGAGCAGTTCTTC.

This clonotype was seen repeatedly, ten times or more. V and J are TRBV12-3 or TRBV12-4 and TRBJ2-7, with D unclear. The CDR3 has 12 residues. V lost 6 bases and J 3 bases, leaving 9 bases between the germline ends. Here the CDR3 reads CASRDGLYEQYF. The CDR3 nucleotides are TGTGCCAGCAGGGACGGCCTCTACGAGCAGTACTTC.

The chain links TRBV4-1 to TRBJ1-1; perhaps TRBD1 as D (5 bases). The CDR3 spans 18 residues. CDR1 and CDR2 (germline): MGHRA, YSYEKL. Trimming took off 2 bases at V and 1 base at J, with 20 bases between the two ends. Here the CDR3 DNA reads TGCGCCAGCAGCCAACACACCGGGACCCCGAGGAAGAACACTGAAGCTTTCTTT. This sequence encodes CASSQHTGTPRKNTEAFF.

This clonotype was counted many times. The chain couples TRBV5-6 to TRBJ1-1; D gene unclear. Trimming cost V 1 base and J 7 bases, with 11 bases left between them. Germline V gene data show CDR1 as SGHDT and CDR2 as YYEEEE. The CDR3 length is 13 residues. CDR3 residues: CASSLPEEYEAFF. DNA of the CDR3: TGTGCCAGCAGCTTGCCGGAGGAGTATGAAGCTTTCTTT. The entire variable domain, with the rest obtained from reference TRBV5-6 and TRBJ1-1, is as follows: DAGVTQSPTHLIKTRGQQVTLRCSPKSGHDTVSWYQQALGQGPQFIFQYYEEEERQRGNFPDRFSGHQFPNYSSELNVNALLLGDSALYLCASSLPEEYEAFFGQGTRLTVV.

The chain couples TRBV9 to TRBJ2-3; 8 nucleotides agree with TRBD1. The V and J ends lost 7 bases and 4 bases, in that order; junction bases with no gene match: 8. Germline V CDR1 and CDR2: SGDLS, YYNGEE. This CDR3 is built from 14 residues. CDR3 nucleotides: TGTGCCAGCGCCTACAGGGGGGTCGCAGATACGCAGTATTTT. Its translation: CASAYRGVADTQYF.

This clonotype appeared many times. The CDR3 bases are TGTGCCAGCAGCTTGGGTGAGGAGTTATACGGCTACACCTTC. Amino acids: CASSLGEELYGYTF. The gene calls are TRBV5-6 and TRBJ1-2; D is ambiguous. The V gene lost 0 bases and the J gene lost 8 bases, with 14 bases spanning the gap. This CDR3 has 14 residues. Germline V CDR1 and CDR2: SGHDT, YYEEEE.

To note about this clonotype: A read error is possible here, since a much larger clone lies one base away. The chain couples TRBV11-3 to TRBJ1-4; possible D gene TRBD1, 5 bases. There are 13 residues in the CDR3. The germline V gene has CDR1 SGHNT and CDR2 YENEEA. CDR3 nucleotide sequence: TGTGCCCGCAGCTTCAGGTTCGGGGGAAAACTGTTTTTT. Translating it yields CARSFRFGGKLFF.